The 15 T cell receptor beta chains in this list originate from one sample, sequenced in a study of blood T cell repertoires in COVID-19. Repertoires were generated with immunoSEQ multiplex PCR, while TCRdb's copy carries only in-frame clones and drops some. The repertoire holds approximately 260,000 clones, with about nine tenths as singletons. Sequencing input: PBMCs or T cells enriched from blood (not recorded which). Receptors originate from a woman in her twenties or thirties with acute COVID-19.

This clone has ten or more counts. The chain is built from TRBV28 and TRBJ1-2; D perhaps matches TRBD1 (6 bases). The germline V gene encodes CDR1 MDHEN and CDR2 SYDVKM. This CDR3 has 14 amino acids. Trimming took 8 bases from V and 8 from J, leaving 21 bases between them. CDR3 sequence (DNA): TGTGCCAGCCAGACAGGACTTTATGATTGGGGCTACACCTTC. Protein sequence: CASQTGLYDWGYTF.

For the CDR3, the DNA is TGTGCCAGCAGTACGGACAGGGGGCGGCATTCACCCCTCCACTTT. Translating it yields CASSTDRGRHSPLHF. The chain couples TRBV6-5 to TRBJ1-6; the match to TRBD1 covers 11 bases. Germline trimming cut 5 bases from V and 8 bases from J; bases unmatched to any gene: 5. The CDR3 is 15 residues long. Germline V gene sequence: CDR1 MNHEY, CDR2 SVGAGI.

In its sample, this clone was seen once. V and J are TRBV5-1 and TRBJ2-1, with 10 bases identical to TRBD2. The length of the CDR3 is 15 residues. Looked up from germline, CDR1 is SGHRS and CDR2 is YFSETQ. J lost 2 bases, V lost 4 bases, and 3 bases had no gene match. The DNA for the CDR3 is TGCGCCAGCAGCCCCAGCGGGGGGGCCTACAATGAGCAGTTCTTC. Its protein product is CASSPSGGAYNEQFF.

The CDR3 DNA follows: TGTGCCAGCAGCTTAGTACAGACGGAGACCCAGTACTTC. Its protein is CASSLVQTETQYF. The J gene is TRBJ2-5, the V gene TRBV7-9; D is unresolved. Germline loops: CDR1 SEHNR, CDR2 FQNEAQ (reference sequence). V was shortened by 1 base and J by 5 bases, with 8 bases between the two germline ends. The CDR3 is 13 residues long.

V gene TRBV5-1 combines with J gene TRBJ2-7; D is possibly TRBD1 (5 bases). V was cut by 4 bases and J by 2 bases, with 13 bases left in between. The CDR3 has 14 residues. From germline, CDR1 is SGHRS and CDR2 YFSETQ. This chain's CDR3 is CASSLTGETYEQYF. The CDR3 DNA follows: TGCGCCAGCAGCCTTACAGGTGAAACCTACGAGCAGTACTTC. Variable domain in full (rest from reference TRBV5-1 and TRBJ2-7): KAGVTQTPRYLIKTRGQQVTLSCSPISGHRSVSWYQQTPGQGLQFLFEYFSETQRNKGNFPGRFSGRQFSNSRSEMNVSTLELGDSALYLCASSLTGETYEQYFGPGTRLTVT.

The rearrangement links TRBV28 to TRBJ2-7; 9 nucleotides align to TRBD1. The germline V gene has CDR1 MDHEN and CDR2 SYDVKM. This CDR3 contains 14 residues. J was trimmed by 6 bases and V by 6 bases; bases with no gene match: 9. The CDR3 DNA reads as TGTGCCAGCAGGTATCGGGACAGGGCGGGCGAGCAGTACTTC. It translates to CASRYRDRAGEQYF.

J is TRBJ1-2 and V is TRBV27; no clear D gene. Germline loops: CDR1 MNHEY, CDR2 SMNVEV (reference sequence). Trimming removed 5 bases at V and 6 bases at J, with 10 bases between. This CDR3 region has 12 residues. The CDR3 reads CASSLSRDGYTF. CDR3 bases: TGTGCCAGCAGTCTGAGTCGCGATGGCTACACCTTC.

On this clone: This specimen includes other DNA sequences encoding the same CDR3. The V and J genes are TRBV18 and TRBJ1-5; 9 bases fit TRBD1. V shed 3 bases and J 4 bases; nucleotides not matched to a gene: 1. The V gene's germline CDR1 is KGHSH and CDR2 LQKENI. This CDR3 contains 14 residues. The CDR3 loop reads CASSPGQGNQPQHF. The CDR3 coding sequence is TGTGCCAGCTCACCGGGACAGGGTAATCAGCCCCAGCATTTT.

The chain combines TRBV20-1 with TRBJ1-1; TRBD1 might be the D (5 bases). The CDR3 extends over 13 amino acids. V lost 3 bases and J lost 7, with 15 bases in between. Germline V gives CDR1 DFQATT, CDR2 SNEGSKA (reference sequence). In DNA form, the CDR3 reads TGCAGTGCTAGTGTCAGGGACTGGGGTGAAGCTTTCTTT. This gives the protein CSASVRDWGEAFF.

The V gene is TRBV19, the J gene TRBJ2-7; 14 bases fit TRBD2. From germline, CDR1 is LNHDA and CDR2 SQIVND (reference sequence). The CDR3 totals 18 residues. Trimming took 4 bases from V and 0 from J; bases not matched to a gene: 8. This CDR3 reads CASSRSGTSGSGSYEQYF. The CDR3 region has the DNA TGTGCCAGTAGTAGGTCCGGGACTAGCGGGAGTGGCTCCTACGAGCAGTACTTC.

The rearrangement uses TRBV7-2 and TRBJ2-1, with TRBD2 identical over 12 bases. Germline CDR1 is SGHTA and CDR2 is FQGNSA. V was pared by 4 bases and J by 8 bases, with 6 bases of the junction left unmatched. This CDR3 has 15 amino acids. CDR3 sequence reads: CASSSLAGGPYEQFF. The CDR3 nucleotides read TGTGCCAGCAGCTCGCTAGCGGGAGGGCCCTATGAGCAGTTCTTC.

In its sample, this clone is medium-sized. This chain joins TRBV5-6 and TRBJ2-5, with 9 nucleotides matching TRBD1. The J segment lost 5 bases and the V segment lost 4 bases, leaving 9 bases of the junction unmatched. The germline gives CDR1 SGHDT, CDR2 YYEEEE. The CDR3 covers 15 residues. The CDR3 protein is CASSIDTGGGETQYF. For the CDR3, the DNA is TGTGCCAGCAGCATAGACACAGGGGGCGGGGAGACCCAGTACTTC.

The CDR3 loop is CATTRDSTNEKLFF. The DNA for the CDR3 is TGTGCCACCACCCGGGATTCAACTAATGAAAAACTGTTTTTT. V is TRBV18 and J is TRBJ1-4; D not certain. CDR3 size: 14 residues. CDR1 KGHSH and CDR2 LQKENI come from the germline V gene. Trimming took off 10 bases at V and 0 bases at J, with 12 bases between the two ends.

J is TRBJ2-1 and V is TRBV5-1, with 13 bases fitting TRBD2. The CDR3 covers 19 residues. The germline gives CDR1 SGHRS, CDR2 YFSETQ. V shed 8 bases, J shed 3 bases, and the junction held 17 bases outside the gene matches. The CDR3 DNA follows: TGCGCCAGTTTATATTACCCGGGACTAGCGGGAAAGAGCTACAATGAGCAGTTCTTC. Amino acid sequence: CASLYYPGLAGKSYNEQFF. The entire variable domain, with the rest obtained from reference TRBV5-1 and TRBJ2-1, is as follows: KAGVTQTPRYLIKTRGQQVTLSCSPISGHRSVSWYQQTPGQGLQFLFEYFSETQRNKGNFPGRFSGRQFSNSRSEMNVSTLELGDSALYLCASLYYPGLAGKSYNEQFFGPGTRLTVL.

The chain has TRBV3-1 (or the pseudogene TRBV3-2) and TRBJ2-1, with a tentative D call TRBD2 (5 bases). Per the germline V gene, CDR1 is LGHDT and CDR2 is YNNKEL (reference sequence). The CDR3 length is 15 residues. Trimming removed 3 bases from V and 7 bases from J, with 16 bases in between. The CDR3 nucleotides read TGTGCCAGCAGCCACGACCCATCCTGGGAGAATGAGCAGTTCTTC. It is translated as CASSHDPSWENEQFF.